A selection of T cell receptor beta chains follows, all from one sample in a study of identical twins. TCRdb processed the 5' RACE reads anew with MiXCR; each CDR3 protein has one entry. The data show about 890,000 distinct CDR3 sequences, 12% seen once. This same sample was also taken into another study, of yellow fever vaccine responses in identical twins.

Sample: PBMCs. The receptors were sampled from a woman under 30 in good health. CDR3s include the opening cysteine and the closing phenylalanine or tryptophan. Each record gives: clone size, V gene, J gene, CDR3 protein. Size is omitted from some rows. Given values are once, few, many or a class for expanded clones.

-,TRBV4-1,TRBJ2-7,CASSQQILANYEQYF
-,TRBV11-2,TRBJ2-1,CASSHNRDASFF
many,TRBV28,TRBJ2-7,CASSLSAGGEQYF
many,TRBV12-3/TRBV12-4,TRBJ1-2,CASSFPRGDVYGGYTF
few,TRBV11-2,TRBJ1-2,CASSLVEGGIYGYTF
-,TRBV3-1,TRBJ2-3,CASSLLAGGVTDTQYF
-,TRBV7-8,TRBJ2-5,CASSLPQTGGGETQYF
-,TRBV25-1,TRBJ2-5,CASSGGGRETQYF
-,TRBV6-5,TRBJ1-3,CASSYPEGNTIYF
many,TRBV12-3/TRBV12-4,TRBJ2-1,CASRWDKKYNEQFF
few,TRBV7-2,TRBJ2-7,CASRPPGLAGGSYEQYF
few,TRBV5-1,TRBJ2-7,CASSKGQGNLYYEQYF
few,TRBV20-1,TRBJ1-2,CSANDPSSTVYGYTF
-,TRBV7-9,TRBJ2-5,CATVALGGTPQETQYF
-,TRBV5-1,TRBJ1-6,CASSDRVAENSPLHF
-,TRBV7-7,TRBJ2-1,CASSLKGGGGEQFF
-,TRBV12-3/TRBV12-4,TRBJ2-1,CASSPPGGHSYNEQFF
-,TRBV5-1,TRBJ2-3,CASSPWTSGRAPDTQYF
few,TRBV12-5,TRBJ2-5,CASGPGGRETQYF
few,TRBV15,TRBJ2-1,CATSRGPGTRNEQFF
many,TRBV4-2,TRBJ1-1,CASSQQAGGTEAFF
many,TRBV2,TRBJ2-3,CASRLGVADTQYF
-,TRBV20-1,TRBJ2-7,CSAEASGRPLSYEQYF
few,TRBV27,TRBJ2-7,CASSFMASSYEQYF
-,TRBV5-1,TRBJ2-5,CASSFRDPWETQYF
many,TRBV3-1,TRBJ2-1,CASRLSLAGGADNEQFF
-,TRBV25-1,TRBJ2-3,CASSPAGVTDTQYF
-,TRBV5-1,TRBJ2-2,CSAGPDTGELFF
few,TRBV5-4,TRBJ2-1,CASSLGGGNSDRGNYNEQFF
few,TRBV28,TRBJ1-4,CASIRGQAGEKLFF
few,TRBV7-8,TRBJ2-1,CASSLVQGAHYNEQFF
-,TRBV6-1,TRBJ2-1,CASRTDVSSYNEQFF
-,TRBV6-1,TRBJ2-2,CASSTRTGTNTGELFF
many,TRBV6-1,TRBJ2-3,CASSEGQRTDTQYF
few,TRBV24-1,TRBJ2-7,CATSDPGVYEQYF
many,TRBV6-2/TRBV6-3,TRBJ2-3,CASSHSTDTQYF
many,TRBV20-1,TRBJ2-5,CSARGLAENQETQYF
few,TRBV11-2,TRBJ1-6,CASSLVAAWAPLHF
few,TRBV12-3/TRBV12-4,TRBJ1-5,CASSESSNQPQHF
many,TRBV5-6,TRBJ1-2,CASSPPGKNYGYTF
few,TRBV24-1,TRBJ2-1,CATSDSRTDYNEQFF